This TCR beta chain was sequenced in a study of blood T cells in healthy people across ages. Per-sample PBMC isolation yielded at least 7 million cells. PCR was performed a second time for roughly 7 to 12 cycles using a sample-barcoded 5' primer and a J-beta primer mix. TCRdb itself ran the 5' RACE reads through MiXCR, one entry per CDR3 protein. The sample yields approximately 810,000 distinct CDR3 sequences, more than 25% seen once. This clonotype showed up many times. Its antigen is not identified. Study-wide findings and caveats: Both higher diversity and more naive CD4+ cells marked long-lived donors when set against aged donors.

V trimming: 0 bases; J trimming: 0 bases; junction bases outside the gene matches: 3. Per germline, CDR1 SGHRS and CDR2 YFSETQ. CDR3 length equals 16 residues. Sequenced material: blood. The sequence was collected from a woman aged 80 or over in good health. This sequence joins TRBV5-1 and TRBJ2-4; 7 bases fit TRBD1. CDR3 region: CASSLAQGSAKNIQYF. CDR3 DNA: TGCGCCAGCAGCTTGGCACAGGGGTCAGCCAAAAACATTCAGTACTTC.